These 24 T cell receptor beta chains were all obtained from the same sample, sequenced in a study of cytomegalovirus exposure and HLA in healthy donors. Primers: 60 Vbeta forward and 13 Jbeta reverse. TCRdb's copy holds only in-frame clones and misses some; the assay was immunoSEQ multiplex PCR. This sample yields approximately 130,000 clones, of which more than 70% are seen a single time; under 8.5% belongs to the top ten. The sequenced sample was PBMCs. The source is a woman aged 25 to 39 in good health and CMV-seropositive.

The V and J genes are TRBV7-3 and TRBJ1-1; 8 bases are shared with TRBD1. V was pared by 3 bases and J by 5 bases, with 5 bases of the junction left unmatched. This CDR3 is built from 14 residues. The V gene's germline CDR1 is SGHTA and CDR2 FQGTGA. CDR3 bases: TGTGCCAGCAGCTTTGGACAGGGAGTTACTGAAGCTTTCTTT. As protein: CASSFGQGVTEAFF.

This chain connects TRBV2 to TRBJ1-6, with D perhaps TRBD1 (5 bases). CDR3 length: 14 amino acids. Trimming removed 6 bases from V and 5 bases from J, with 11 bases in between. Per germline, CDR1 SNHLY and CDR2 FYNNEI. CDR3 in amino acids: CASRGARDNSPLHF. CDR3 in DNA: TGTGCCAGCAGAGGGGCCAGGGATAATTCACCCCTCCACTTT. The variable domain in full, with the rest retrieved from reference TRBV2 and TRBJ1-6, is EPEVTQTPSHQVTQMGQEVILRCVPISNHLYFYWYRQILGQKVEFLVSFYNNEISEKSEIFDDQFSVERPDGSNFTLKIRSTKLEDSAMYFCASRGARDNSPLHFGNGTRLTVT.

This clone has a single count. CDR3 sequence (DNA): TGCGCCAGCAGCGAAAACAGGATGAACACTGAAGCTTTCTTT. Translation: CASSENRMNTEAFF. The chain is built from TRBV5-1 and TRBJ1-1; TRBD1 might be the D (5 bases). Germline-derived CDR1 and CDR2 are SGHRS and YFSETQ. Trimming cost V 4 bases and J 0 bases, with 10 bases left between them. CDR3 length equals 14 residues.

The J gene is TRBJ1-2, the V gene TRBV19, with TRBD1 as a possible D gene (6 bases). Per germline, CDR1 LNHDA and CDR2 SQIVND (reference sequence). The CDR3 has 14 amino acids. Trimming removed 9 bases from V and 1 base from J, with 15 bases in between. The CDR3 coding sequence is TGTGCCAGCCGACCGGGACACCTTAACTATGGCTACACCTTC. Translated, it gives CASRPGHLNYGYTF.

The V call is TRBV6-5, the J call TRBJ1-4; a possible D gene is TRBD1 (5 bases). Looked up from germline, CDR1 is MNHEY and CDR2 is SVGAGI. Between the trimmed V and J ends, which lost 5 bases and 2 bases, there was a span of 12 bases. The CDR3 extends over 15 amino acids. The chain's CDR3 is CASSANRFTNEKLFF. The DNA for the CDR3 is TGTGCCAGCAGTGCCAACAGGTTTACTAATGAAAAACTGTTTTTT.

This sequence joins TRBV5-1 and TRBJ1-4; D gene uncertain. Between the trimmed V and J ends, which lost 0 bases and 7 bases, there was a span of 7 bases. The CDR3 sequence is 13 residues long. Germline V gives CDR1 SGHRS, CDR2 YFSETQ. CDR3 sequence (DNA): TGCGCCAGCAGCTTGGCCCCCGGTGAAAAACTGTTTTTT. Protein: CASSLAPGEKLFF.

The chain is built from TRBV6-5 and TRBJ2-5, with TRBD2 matching over 10 bases. The CDR3 has 16 amino acids. J lost 5 bases, V lost 0 bases, and 6 bases had no gene match. Germline assignment: CDR1 MNHEY and CDR2 SVGAGI. The CDR3 sequence is CASSYSSSGGGETQYF. The DNA of the CDR3 is TGTGCCAGCAGTTACTCGTCTAGCGGGGGTGGTGAGACCCAGTACTTC.

The genes are TRBV20-1 and TRBJ1-2, with D possibly TRBD1 on 5 matching bases. Germline V gives CDR1 DFQATT, CDR2 SNEGSKA (reference sequence). Trimming removed 8 bases at V and 4 bases at J, with 8 bases between. The CDR3 runs 10 residues. The CDR3 protein is CSPQGYGYTF. CDR3 DNA sequence: TGCAGTCCTCAGGGCTATGGCTACACCTTC.

This clone has a single count. The gene calls are TRBV7-9 and TRBJ2-5, with 11 bases fitting TRBD1. This CDR3 is built from 14 residues. CDR1 is SEHNR, CDR2 FQNEAQ, per germline (reference sequence). V trimming: 5 bases; J trimming: 5 bases; junction bases outside the gene matches: 4. The CDR3 is CASSADRGRETQYF. CDR3 coding DNA: TGTGCCAGCAGCGCGGACAGGGGGCGGGAGACCCAGTACTTC. The variable domain in full, completed from reference TRBV7-9 and TRBJ2-5, reads DTGVSQNPRHKITKRGQNVTFRCDPISEHNRLYWYRQTLGQGPEFLTYFQNEAQLEKSRLLSDRFSAERPKGSFSTLEIQRTEQGDSAMYLCASSADRGRETQYFGPGTRLLVL.

V is TRBV2 and J is TRBJ1-1, with 8 bases that match TRBD1. Germline loops: CDR1 SNHLY, CDR2 FYNNEI. The CDR3 spans 14 residues. Trimming at V came to 6 bases and at J to 3 bases, leaving 6 bases not matched to a gene. This chain's CDR3 is CASSKTGVDTEAFF. CDR3 DNA: TGTGCCAGCAGCAAGACAGGGGTGGACACTGAAGCTTTCTTT.

The chain uses TRBV5-8 and TRBJ1-2; D not resolved. Between the trimmed V and J ends, which lost 4 bases and 5 bases, there was a span of 15 bases. The germline V gene has CDR1 SGHTS and CDR2 YDEGEE. The CDR3 is 14 residues long. CDR3 in amino acids: CASSPSLGAYGYTF. The DNA for the CDR3 is TGTGCCAGCAGCCCGTCCCTAGGCGCTTATGGCTACACCTTC.

In its sample, this clone was seen once. This chain connects TRBV6-5 to TRBJ1-1; D perhaps matches TRBD1 (6 bases). The CDR3 loop spans 15 amino acids. Germline V gene lookup returns CDR1 MNHEY and CDR2 SVGAGI. V was cut by 0 bases and J by 1 base, with 9 bases left in between. The CDR3 reads CASSYSGHANTEAFF. CDR3 nucleotide sequence: TGTGCCAGCAGTTACTCGGGACACGCGAACACTGAAGCTTTCTTT.

The rearrangement links TRBV13 to TRBJ1-5; tentative D call: TRBD1 (5 bases). Between the trimmed V and J ends, which lost 5 bases and 4 bases, there was a span of 6 bases. The germline gives CDR1 PRHDT, CDR2 FYEKMQ (reference sequence). The CDR3 extends over 12 amino acids. CDR3 DNA sequence: TGTGCCAGCAGCCAGGGAAATCAGCCCCAGCATTTT. Its translation is CASSQGNQPQHF.

The rearrangement uses TRBV27 and TRBJ2-1, with D perhaps matching TRBD2 (6 bases). V was shortened by 6 bases and J by 4 bases, with 16 bases between the two germline ends. Germline V CDR1 and CDR2: MNHEY, SMNVEV (reference sequence). The CDR3 covers 15 residues. The CDR3 region has the DNA TGTGCCAGCAGCCCGACTAGAGGTGGTTACAATGAGCAGTTCTTC. Translating gives CASSPTRGGYNEQFF.

The chain has TRBV30 and TRBJ2-2, with TRBD2 identical over 10 bases. V shed 2 bases and J 7 bases; nucleotides not matched to a gene: 7. Germline CDR1 is GTSNPN and CDR2 is SVGIG (reference sequence). The CDR3 totals 15 residues. CDR3 sequence: CAWSSGRAKIGELFF. The CDR3, as DNA: TGTGCCTGGAGTAGCGGGAGGGCCAAAATCGGGGAGCTGTTTTTT.

The gene calls are TRBV19 and TRBJ2-2; 8 nucleotides align to TRBD2. Per germline, CDR1 LNHDA and CDR2 SQIVND (reference sequence). The CDR3 is 14 residues long. The V segment lost 6 bases and the J segment 4 bases; nucleotides outside the gene matches: 4. CDR3 amino acids: CASRGSGSTGELFF. The CDR3 region has the DNA TGTGCCAGTAGGGGGAGCGGGAGCACCGGGGAGCTGTTTTTT.

This clone was seen just once. The CDR3 reads CSVVWGPGTSGNEQFF. The CDR3, as DNA: TGCAGCGTTGTATGGGGCCCCGGGACTTCAGGCAATGAGCAGTTCTTC. The genes are TRBV29-1 and TRBJ2-1, with D possibly matching TRBD2 (6 bases). Deletions cut 4 bases from V and 6 bases from J, with 22 bases between. Germline loops: CDR1 SQVTM, CDR2 ANQGSEA. This CDR3 comprises 16 residues.

This clone was seen just once. The chain links TRBV28 to TRBJ1-2, with D possibly matching TRBD1 (5 bases). Per the germline V gene, CDR1 is MDHEN and CDR2 is SYDVKM. There are 16 residues in the CDR3. The germline V and J ends were trimmed by 3 bases and 7 bases, with 21 bases remaining between them. The CDR3 nucleotides are TGTGCCAGCAGTTTGCGGGGGAATCCAACAAGAGGTGGCTACACCTTC. It is translated as CASSLRGNPTRGGYTF.

V usage is TRBV6-1 and J usage is TRBJ2-7, with 8 bases lining up with TRBD1. The germline V gene encodes CDR1 MNHNS and CDR2 SASEGT. CDR3 length equals 15 residues. V shed 6 bases, J shed 1 base, and the junction held 8 bases outside the gene matches. CDR3 nucleotides: TGTGCCAGCAGGGTTGGACAGGGTTTTTCCTACGAGCAGTACTTC. Translating gives CASRVGQGFSYEQYF.

This clone was observed a handful of times. V and J are TRBV19 and TRBJ2-7; 7 bases agree with TRBD1. Germline V gene sequence: CDR1 LNHDA, CDR2 SQIVND (reference sequence). This CDR3 has 16 residues. V shed 3 bases and J 6 bases; nucleotides not matched to a gene: 14. CDR3 nucleotides: TGTGCCAGTAGTATCTCCCCCGGGACAGCCTTTGGCGAGCAGTACTTC. Amino acid sequence: CASSISPGTAFGEQYF.

This chain joins TRBV9 and TRBJ1-3; possibly TRBD1 for D (6 bases). Trimming took 0 bases from V and 1 from J, leaving 8 bases between them. CDR1 is SGDLS and CDR2 is YYNGEE in the germline V gene. This CDR3 has 15 residues. The CDR3 here is CASSVGTASGNTIYF. CDR3 DNA: TGTGCCAGCAGCGTAGGGACAGCTTCTGGAAACACCATATATTTT.

The genes are TRBV6-1 and TRBJ1-2; D possibly corresponds to TRBD1 (6 bases). V was cut by 4 bases and J by 1 base, with 13 bases left in between. The CDR3 length is 15 residues. Germline values: CDR1 MNHNS, CDR2 SASEGT. CDR3 in DNA: TGTGCCAGCAGTGGAGGGGGACGGAGTAACTATGGCTACACCTTC. This gives the protein CASSGGGRSNYGYTF.

This sequence joins TRBV2 and TRBJ2-5, with 7 bases fitting TRBD1. The CDR3 loop spans 13 amino acids. Germline CDR1 reads SNHLY; CDR2 reads FYNNEI. V lost 4 bases to trimming and J lost 5 bases; unmatched junction nucleotides: 4. The CDR3 loop is CASSGQGRETQYF. CDR3 coding DNA: TGTGCCAGCAGTGGACAGGGTCGGGAGACCCAGTACTTC.

The chain is built from TRBV9 and TRBJ1-4; TRBD1 agrees at 7 bases. Germline CDR1 SGDLS, CDR2 YYNGEE. The CDR3 is 14 residues long. V lost 3 bases to trimming and J lost 7 bases; unmatched junction nucleotides: 6. CDR3 sequence reads: CASSGTGVGEKLFF. The DNA of the CDR3 is TGTGCCAGCAGCGGGACAGGCGTTGGTGAAAAACTGTTTTTT.